The rows below give T cell receptor beta chains drawn from one sample of a study of response to subunit inactivated influenza vaccine. Via MiXCR, TCRdb re-called the RT-PCR reads, giving one row per CDR3 protein. The sample carries a few hundred thousand distinct CDR3 sequences, roughly 9.7% recorded once. This specimen was PBMCs from blood, taken 45 days after vaccination. These receptors all stem from a man aged 50 to 60 who received an inactivated influenza vaccine. The CDR3 runs from the conserved cysteine through the conserved F or W. A D gene is named only where the DNA matches it firmly.

D,J,V,CDR3
-,TRBJ2-1,TRBV29-1,CSVDRQGNNEQFF
-,TRBJ2-1,TRBV24-1,CATSEEGRGSSYNEQFF
-,TRBJ2-5,TRBV9,CASSTGHDRRETQYF
-,TRBJ2-2,TRBV12-3/TRBV12-4,CASSLGGFGELFF
TRBD1,TRBJ2-3,TRBV7-8,CASRFLRGQGQDTQYF
TRBD1,TRBJ2-2,TRBV6-1,CASRTGVDTGELFF
TRBD2,TRBJ2-1,TRBV7-6,CASSLAHGTSVYNEQFF
TRBD2,TRBJ2-1,TRBV6-2/TRBV6-3,CSSSYLRLAVVNEQFF
-,TRBJ2-1,TRBV29-1,CSGRTQFNEQFF
-,TRBJ2-5,TRBV11-1,CASSLARRVQERAQETQYF
-,TRBJ1-6,TRBV4-2,CASSRIRGNNSPLHF
-,TRBJ1-1,TRBV10-3,CAISEGPREDTEAFF
-,TRBJ1-2,TRBV5-1,CASSGAGKSYGYTF
TRBD1,TRBJ1-1,TRBV9,CASSAWDRGAFF
-,TRBJ1-5,TRBV5-1,CASSLDVGNQPQHF
-,TRBJ2-7,TRBV7-8,CASSLEGNLAGYF
-,TRBJ2-1,TRBV6-1,CASSDRGWNVGDNEQFF
-,TRBJ2-7,TRBV11-2,CASSLAGTRSYEQYF
-,TRBJ2-1,TRBV29-1,CSVDENEPPEQFF
-,TRBJ2-7,TRBV20-1,CSARADLLPPYEQYF
-,TRBJ1-3,TRBV29-1,CSVRVSGNTIYF
-,TRBJ2-1,TRBV15,CATSREDEQFF
-,TRBJ2-7,TRBV15,CATSNAGLPSREQYF
TRBD2,TRBJ2-3,TRBV20-1,CSAERITPGLAGTDTQYF
TRBD1,TRBJ1-1,TRBV27,CASSPVDRGTEAFF
-,TRBJ1-2,TRBV7-9,CASSLGQGTIYGYTF
TRBD2,TRBJ2-5,TRBV10-3,CAISAYSGGETQYF
TRBD1,TRBJ2-3,TRBV4-3,CASSQGKWDRGTDTQYF
-,TRBJ2-5,TRBV7-2,CASSSNPTSWGLETQYF
TRBD2,TRBJ2-1,TRBV5-1,CASSWWEGGYNEQFF
-,TRBJ1-2,TRBV5-5,CASSLAAGANLYGYTF
TRBD2,TRBJ2-5,TRBV12-3/TRBV12-4,CASSRDYQQETQYF
-,TRBJ1-3,TRBV20-1,CSETTGSPRSGNTIYF
TRBD2,TRBJ2-3,TRBV20-1,CSASPTLLAGGTDTQYF
-,TRBJ1-1,TRBV29-1,CSVDRGSKTEAFF
-,TRBJ1-2,TRBV5-1,CASSQQGSDGYTF
-,TRBJ2-1,TRBV6-2/TRBV6-3,CASSYSSGGTYNEQFF
-,TRBJ2-4,TRBV20-1,CSATLGGGLAKNIQYF
-,TRBJ2-2,TRBV7-9,CASSDNHGGGTGELFF